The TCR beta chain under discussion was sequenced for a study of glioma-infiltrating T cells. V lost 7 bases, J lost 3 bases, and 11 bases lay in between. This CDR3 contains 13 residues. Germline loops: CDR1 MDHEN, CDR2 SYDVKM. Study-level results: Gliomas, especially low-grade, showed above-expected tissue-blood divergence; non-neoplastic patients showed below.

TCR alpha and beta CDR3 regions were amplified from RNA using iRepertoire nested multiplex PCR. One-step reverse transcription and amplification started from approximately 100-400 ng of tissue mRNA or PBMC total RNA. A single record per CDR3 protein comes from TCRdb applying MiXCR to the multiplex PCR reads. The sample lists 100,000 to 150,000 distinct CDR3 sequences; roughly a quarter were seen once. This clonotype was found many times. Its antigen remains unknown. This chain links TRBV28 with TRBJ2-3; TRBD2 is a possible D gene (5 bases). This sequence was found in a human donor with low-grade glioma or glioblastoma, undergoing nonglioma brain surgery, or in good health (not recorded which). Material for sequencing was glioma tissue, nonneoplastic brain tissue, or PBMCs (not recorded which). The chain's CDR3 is CASIYGDTDTQYF. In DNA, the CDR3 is TGTGCCAGCATATACGGGGATACAGATACGCAGTATTTT.